These T cell receptor beta chains were read from a single sample in a study of blood T cell repertoires in COVID-19. The repertoire was sequenced with immunoSEQ multiplex PCR; TCRdb's copy has only in-frame clones and lacks some. The sample lists under 95,000 clones; about 82% were seen once. The sample comprised peripheral blood. All receptors derive from a man aged 50 or older with COVID-19, enrolled during active disease. Both conserved end residues are part of each CDR3. A D gene is named only where the DNA matches it firmly. The listing skips clone size in some rows; elsewhere it reads once, few, many or a size class.

V gene,J gene,CDR3 length,clone size,D gene,CDR3 protein,CDR3 DNA
TRBV7-9,TRBJ1-2,14,.,TRBD1,CASSLGQGGYGYTF,TGTGCCAGCAGCTTAGGTCAGGGGGGCTATGGCTACACCTTC
TRBV30,TRBJ1-5,13,.,.,CACTTRGNQPQHF,TGTGCCTGTACCACTCGGGGCAATCAGCCCCAGCATTTT
TRBV7-8,TRBJ1-2,16,.,.,CASSLDVQGWDYGYTF,TGTGCCAGCAGCTTGGATGTACAGGGATGGGACTATGGCTACACCTTC
TRBV6-4,TRBJ2-1,13,.,.,CASSEQPGGEQFF,TGTGCCAGCAGTGAACAGCCCGGGGGTGAGCAGTTCTTC
TRBV7-7,TRBJ2-2,16,.,.,CASSLENSPNTGELFF,TGTGCTAGCAGCCTAGAGAACTCCCCTAACACCGGGGAGCTGTTTTTT
TRBV10-3,TRBJ1-6,16,.,.,CAISNLQGIRDSPLHF,TGTGCCATCAGCAACCTTCAGGGGATAAGAGATTCACCCCTCCACTTT
TRBV2,TRBJ1-1,15,.,.,CASTPSETRGPEAFF,TGTGCCAGCACCCCCTCGGAGACGCGCGGCCCTGAAGCTTTCTTT
TRBV9,TRBJ2-7,16,.,TRBD2,CASSPTGGLAGAEQYF,TGTGCCAGCAGCCCAACGGGGGGACTAGCGGGAGCTGAGCAGTACTTC
TRBV7-9,TRBJ2-7,15,.,.,CASSLTGRVPGEQYF,TGTGCCAGCAGCTTAACAGGCAGGGTACCCGGCGAGCAGTACTTC
TRBV28,TRBJ2-3,16,.,TRBD1,CASSSPGDRGTDTQYF,TGTGCCAGCAGTTCTCCTGGGGACAGGGGAACAGATACGCAGTATTTT
TRBV10-3,TRBJ1-1,14,.,.,CAISAGTKDTEAFF,TGTGCCATCAGTGCCGGGACAAAAGACACTGAAGCTTTCTTT
TRBV28,TRBJ1-5,16,.,.,CASSLYKGVSNQPQHF,TGTGCCAGCAGTTTATATAAGGGGGTTAGCAATCAGCCCCAGCATTTT
TRBV30,TRBJ1-2,13,.,.,CAWSPLPNYGYTF,TGTGCCTGGAGTCCCCTTCCTAACTATGGCTACACCTTC
TRBV6-5,TRBJ2-4,13,.,.,CASRSPGRNIQYF,TGTGCCAGCAGAAGCCCTGGGAGGAACATTCAGTACTTC
TRBV3-1/TRBV3-2,TRBJ2-1,16,.,.,CASSPQSAGSYNEQFF,TGTGCCAGCAGCCCACAGAGCGCGGGATCCTACAATGAGCAGTTCTTC
TRBV7-9,TRBJ2-2,15,once,TRBD2,CASSITSGSAGELFF,TGTGCCAGCAGCATAACTAGCGGGAGTGCCGGGGAGCTGTTTTTT
TRBV25-1,TRBJ2-2,14,.,.,CASTPAVNTGELFF,TGTGCCAGCACCCCTGCAGTGAACACCGGGGAGCTGTTTTTT
TRBV7-2,TRBJ1-5,15,.,.,CASSAQGSSNQPQHF,TGTGCCAGCAGCGCTCAGGGAAGTAGCAATCAGCCCCAGCATTTT
TRBV12-3/TRBV12-4,TRBJ1-1,13,.,.,CASSLGPVREAFF,TGTGCCAGCAGTTTAGGCCCTGTACGGGAAGCTTTCTTT
TRBV3-1/TRBV3-2,TRBJ1-1,15,.,.,CASSQVGLRNTEAFF,TGTGCCAGCAGCCAAGTGGGACTCAGAAACACTGAAGCTTTCTTT
TRBV6-4,TRBJ2-3,15,.,TRBD2,CATASGAGEGDTQYF,TGTGCCACCGCCTCGGGAGCGGGAGAGGGGGATACGCAGTATTTT
TRBV28,TRBJ1-5,15,.,.,CASSLSAGGNQPQHF,TGTGCCAGCAGTTTGTCGGCAGGGGGCAATCAGCCCCAGCATTTT
TRBV7-8,TRBJ2-6,17,.,TRBD1,CASSARTGSSGANVLTF,TGTGCCAGCAGCGCCAGGACAGGGAGTTCTGGGGCCAACGTCCTGACTTTC
TRBV5-6,TRBJ1-4,15,.,.,CASSPSPVRSEKLFF,TGTGCCAGCAGCCCCTCTCCTGTTCGGAGTGAAAAACTGTTTTTT
TRBV2,TRBJ1-1,14,.,.,CASSEGTLDTEAFF,TGTGCCAGCAGTGAAGGGACTTTAGACACTGAAGCTTTCTTT
TRBV20-1,TRBJ2-7,11,.,TRBD1,CSARGGHEQYF,TGCAGTGCTCGAGGGGGCCACGAGCAGTACTTC
TRBV5-1,TRBJ1-1,14,many,TRBD1,CASSLAGGYTEAFF,TGCGCCAGCAGCTTGGCAGGGGGGTACACTGAAGCTTTCTTT
TRBV7-2,TRBJ2-5,16,.,TRBD2,CASSLGGAGGPETQYF,TGTGCCAGCAGCTTAGGAGGAGCGGGAGGGCCGGAGACCCAGTACTTC
TRBV9,TRBJ1-1,15,.,.,CASSPTGLMNTEAFF,TGTGCCAGCAGCCCCACAGGGTTAATGAACACTGAAGCTTTCTTT
TRBV9,TRBJ2-3,15,.,TRBD2,CASSVEAGDTDTQYF,TGTGCCAGCAGCGTAGAGGCGGGGGACACAGATACGCAGTATTTT
TRBV15,TRBJ1-1,13,.,.,CATSSGGNTEAFF,TGTGCCACCAGCAGCGGGGGGAACACTGAAGCTTTCTTT
TRBV14,TRBJ1-2,14,.,.,CASNPVGRDSGYTF,TGTGCCAGCAACCCGGTGGGCAGGGATAGTGGCTACACCTTC
TRBV19,TRBJ2-5,14,.,.,CASSISRVGETQYF,TGTGCCAGTAGTATCTCGAGGGTTGGAGAGACCCAGTACTTC
TRBV6-1,TRBJ2-3,17,.,.,CASSVRRTATNTDTQYF,TGTGCCAGCAGTGTCCGTAGGACAGCGACCAACACAGATACGCAGTATTTT
TRBV12-3/TRBV12-4,TRBJ1-2,13,.,.,CASSFGGAYGYTF,TGTGCCAGCAGTTTCGGGGGAGCATATGGCTACACCTTC
TRBV19,TRBJ2-1,15,.,TRBD2,CASSRLAGEYNEQFF,TGTGCCAGTAGCCGACTAGCGGGGGAATACAATGAGCAGTTCTTC
TRBV7-9,TRBJ1-1,13,.,.,CASSPRTDSKAFF,TGTGCCAGCAGCCCAAGGACAGACAGTAAAGCTTTCTTT
TRBV19,TRBJ2-5,15,.,TRBD1,CASSARDRGGETQYF,TGTGCCAGTAGTGCCCGGGACAGGGGGGGAGAGACCCAGTACTTC
TRBV6-5,TRBJ1-2,15,.,TRBD1,CASSRRGDRNYGYTF,TGTGCCAGCAGCCGACGGGGGGACAGGAACTATGGCTACACCTTC
TRBV24-1,TRBJ1-1,15,.,.,CATMDAGAEGTEAFF,TGTGCCACCATGGACGCAGGGGCTGAGGGCACTGAAGCTTTCTTT
TRBV9,TRBJ2-7,14,few,TRBD1,CASSVKGASAEQYF,TGTGCCAGCAGCGTTAAGGGGGCGTCCGCCGAGCAGTACTTC
TRBV3-1/TRBV3-2,TRBJ2-5,16,.,.,CASSLLGGPGGETQYF,TGTGCCAGCAGCCTCCTGGGAGGCCCAGGCGGGGAGACCCAGTACTTC
TRBV29-1,TRBJ2-3,14,.,.,CSVDSPQGTDTQYF,TGCAGCGTTGACAGCCCCCAGGGGACAGATACGCAGTATTTT
TRBV6-5,TRBJ2-7,14,.,TRBD2,CASSAVGGRGEQYF,TGTGCCAGCAGCGCCGTAGGCGGGAGGGGCGAGCAGTACTTC
TRBV7-2,TRBJ1-2,15,few,TRBD1,CASSSDRARLHGYTF,TGTGCCAGCAGCTCCGACAGGGCCCGGTTACATGGCTACACCTTC
TRBV6-1,TRBJ1-4,15,.,.,CASSGAGPGEGKLFF,TGTGCCAGCAGTGGAGCCGGGCCCGGGGAGGGTAAACTGTTTTTT